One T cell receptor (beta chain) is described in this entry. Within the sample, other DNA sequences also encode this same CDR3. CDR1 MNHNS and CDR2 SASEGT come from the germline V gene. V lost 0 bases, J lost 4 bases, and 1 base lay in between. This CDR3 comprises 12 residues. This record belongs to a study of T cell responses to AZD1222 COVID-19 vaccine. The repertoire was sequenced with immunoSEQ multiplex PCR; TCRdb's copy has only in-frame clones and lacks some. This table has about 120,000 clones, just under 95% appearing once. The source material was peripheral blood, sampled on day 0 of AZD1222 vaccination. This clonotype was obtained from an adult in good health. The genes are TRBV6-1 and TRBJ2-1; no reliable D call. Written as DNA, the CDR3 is TGTGCCAGCAGTGAAGCGTACAATGAGCAGTTCTTC. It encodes CASSEAYNEQFF.